These 24 T cell receptor beta chains share one sample of origin, sequenced in a study of CXCR3-negative and CXCR3-positive naive CD8 T cells (dated by TCRdb to about 2019). On the study overall, not on this receptor specifically: Compared with CXCR3-negative naive cells, CXCR3-positive naive cells had TRB CDR3s with higher hydrophobicity (lower Kidera factor 4), lower energy, and higher strength and volume indices.

Sequenced using a NextSeq 550. The Human TCR Profiling Kit (MiLaboratory) was used to make UMI-labeled 5' RACE TRB cDNA libraries. Each entry corresponds to one CDR3 protein sequence from reads that TCRdb reprocessed, and DNA is not given. The sample's clone listing holds some 150,000 distinct CDR3 sequences. 0.25% to 0.3% of the sample is held by the ten biggest clonotypes. No antigen has been assigned to these receptors. The sample comprised naive CXCR3+ CD8+ T cells from blood. Explained via the paper, the cell subset or site label denotes: CD45RO-CCR7+CD27+CD95- naive CD8+ T cells expressing CXCR3 (TNR3+). The receptors stem from a human donor in good health. Some clones in this sample may be carry-over from other donors' samples.

The rearrangement links TRBV28 to TRBJ1-5; TCRdb reports TRBD1, a call that lacks DNA to check it against. Per the germline V gene, CDR1 is MDHEN and CDR2 is SYDVKM. The length of the CDR3 is 16 residues. The CDR3 loop reads CASRNRGRSVDQPQHF.

V gene TRBV7-3 combines with J gene TRBJ2-2; TCRdb calls TRBD2, which cannot be checked without DNA. The CDR3 consists of 17 residues. Germline V gene sequence: CDR1 SGHTA, CDR2 FQGTGA. The CDR3 reads CASSQSSGGAGTGELFF.

V is TRBV4-2 and J is TRBJ2-7. The CDR3 spans 15 residues. Germline loops: CDR1 LGHNA, CDR2 YNFKEQ. CDR3 protein: CASSQDRQGFYEQYF.

The chain combines TRBV4-1 with TRBJ1-4. This CDR3 is built from 15 residues. The germline gives CDR1 MGHRA, CDR2 YSYEKL. The CDR3 sequence: CASSHPRGLNEKLFF.

The chain uses TRBV28 and TRBJ1-1. Germline-derived CDR1 and CDR2 are MDHEN and SYDVKM. The CDR3 extends over 18 amino acids. CDR3 loop: CASSLLSPDGPMNTEAFF.

The chain has TRBV6-2 or TRBV6-3 and TRBJ2-1; the D call from TCRdb, TRBD2, cannot be confirmed without DNA. Germline assignment: CDR1 MNHEY and CDR2 SVGEGT. CDR3 length equals 14 residues. This CDR3 is CASNPSGYYNEQFF.

V and J are TRBV11-2 and TRBJ2-1. CDR3 length: 15 residues. Germline CDR1 reads SGHAT; CDR2 reads FQNNGV. CDR3 amino acids: CASNDGQGYYNEQFF.

V is TRBV12-3 or TRBV12-4 and J is TRBJ1-1; TCRdb's assignment of TRBD1 cannot be checked, as there is no DNA. The CDR3 loop spans 13 amino acids. CDR3 sequence reads: CASSFGAGTEAFF.

This chain uses TRBV7-2 with TRBJ2-3; TCRdb lists TRBD2, though no DNA is available to test this call. CDR1 and CDR2 (germline): SGHTA, FQGNSA. The CDR3 runs to 15 residues. CDR3 amino acids: CASSPRAGVTDTQYF.

The CDR3 region is CASSPGRGPSSYEQYF. This chain links TRBV5-1 with TRBJ2-7; TCRdb's D gene call, TRBD1, goes unchecked for lack of DNA. CDR1 is SGHRS and CDR2 is YFSETQ in the germline V gene. The CDR3 consists of 16 residues.

The V call is TRBV20-1, the J call TRBJ2-1; TCRdb gives TRBD2 as the D gene, but with no DNA this cannot be confirmed. The CDR3 is 16 amino acids. CDR1 and CDR2 from the germline V gene are DFQATT and SNEGSKA (reference sequence). This CDR3 reads CSARDYRESSYNEQFF.

CDR3 region: CASSYRTGYNEQFF. The rearrangement uses TRBV12-3 or TRBV12-4 and TRBJ2-1; without DNA, the TCRdb call of TRBD1 cannot be checked. This CDR3 spans 14 amino acids.

The chain employs TRBV7-9 and TRBJ2-7; TCRdb picks TRBD1, but there is no DNA to check that call. Germline V CDR1 and CDR2: SEHNR, FQNEAQ (reference sequence). The CDR3 has 15 residues. The CDR3 protein is CASSGGSGSVFEQYF.

The chain's CDR3 is CAIRQEDTDTQYF. V usage is TRBV10-3 and J usage is TRBJ2-3; TCRdb indicates TRBD2, and absent DNA this call remains unverified. The germline gives CDR1 ENHRY, CDR2 SYGVKD. The CDR3 runs 13 residues.

The chain recombines TRBV9 with TRBJ2-5. The CDR3 sequence is 14 residues long. CDR1 is SGDLS, CDR2 YYNGEE, per germline. This chain's CDR3 is CASSGGGMGETQYF.

J is TRBJ2-3 and V is TRBV12-3 or TRBV12-4. The CDR3 loop spans 13 amino acids. CDR3: CASSLVRTDTQYF.

The chain recombines TRBV12-2 with TRBJ1-5; absent DNA, TCRdb's TRBD1 call cannot be checked. TRBV12-2 counts as a pseudogene. The CDR3 length is 17 residues. This CDR3 is CASRFRRGRVLGQPQHF.

The V and J genes are TRBV9 and TRBJ2-1; the TCRdb call, TRBD2, lacks DNA for checking. Germline CDR1 reads SGDLS; CDR2 reads YYNGEE. CDR3 length: 15 residues. The CDR3 spells CASSVGTSGDNEQFF.

The chain employs TRBV20-1 and TRBJ2-7; the TRBD2 assignment by TCRdb is unverifiable without DNA. This CDR3 has 15 amino acids. From germline, CDR1 is DFQATT and CDR2 SNEGSKA (reference sequence). CDR3 protein: CSARDIAGLSYEQYF.

The chain couples TRBV28 to TRBJ1-2; TCRdb outputs TRBD1, but without DNA this stays unchecked. The germline V gene encodes CDR1 MDHEN and CDR2 SYDVKM. The CDR3 consists of 13 residues. This chain's CDR3 is CAILSHSDYGYTF.

The chain has TRBV20-1 and TRBJ1-5; checking the TCRdb D call of TRBD1 is not possible without DNA. In germline, CDR1 is DFQATT, CDR2 SNEGSKA (reference sequence). The CDR3 runs to 14 residues. CDR3 region: CSASGTQANQPQHF.

This chain joins TRBV12-3 or TRBV12-4 and TRBJ2-2. This CDR3 contains 12 residues. The CDR3 reads CASSLRPGELFF.

The CDR3: CASSPNAGEETQYF. J is TRBJ2-5 and V is TRBV4-1; TCRdb gives TRBD1 as the D gene, but with no DNA this cannot be confirmed. This CDR3 has 14 amino acids. In germline, CDR1 is MGHRA, CDR2 YSYEKL.

The chain's CDR3 is CASSLEGYGEGTQYF. This chain uses TRBV5-5 with TRBJ2-5; with no DNA, the TCRdb D assignment of TRBD1 cannot be verified. CDR1 is SGHKS and CDR2 is YYEKEE in the germline V gene (reference sequence). The CDR3 has 15 residues.